The entry that follows covers one TCR beta chain sequence. There is no known antigen for this receptor. No much larger clone exists at a distance of one base, and base qualities are not known. Looking up the germline V gene (reference sequence) yields CDR1 MNHEY and CDR2 SMNVEV. Clipping removes 4 bases from V and 7 bases from J, with 10 as the unmatched junction base count. There are 15 amino acids in the CDR3, from cysteine to phenylalanine inclusive. The kept DNA is CDR3 alone, 45 bases in frame from the first base. The cohort consisted of approximately 670 healthy bone marrow donors. All cohort members were sampled while nominally healthy, although unrecorded immune exposures were likely present. The donor was CMV seropositive and was included in the group of about 290 seropositive cohort members. Every donor gave a peripheral blood sample, and the peripheral blood mononuclear cells from that sample were used for TCR beta sequencing. Genomic DNA was extracted from the blood cell samples with the Qiagen DNeasy Blood Extraction Kit.

Receptors were amplified or captured by the immunoSEQ multiplex PCR assay. For the multiplex PCR, a mixture combining 60 forward primers for TCR Vbeta segments and 13 reverse primers for TCR Jbeta segments was used. The CDR3 region of rearranged TCR beta genes was amplified from genomic DNA with a multiplex PCR assay. The Illumina HiSeq System was used to sequence the amplified TCR beta libraries as 87-base-pair reads. On the authors' methods: In a later analysis, around 80 million unique TCR beta chains were counted across the 500 to 700 repertoires, and approximately 11 million of these chains were shared by at least two donors. Raw reads were error-corrected and collapsed into unique sequences by a nearest-neighbor algorithm in which closely related sequences were merged to remove PCR and sequencing errors. To assign V, D and J gene segments, CDR3 sequences were aligned to IMGT reference sequences. For a sequence to be retained, a match of at least six nucleotides was required to both a V gene segment and a J gene segment. Rearrangements were classified as productive when the CDR3 lacked stop codons and remained in frame with V and J, and all other rearrangements were classified as non-productive. CDR3 was defined according to IMGT convention as the region running from the second conserved V-encoded cysteine to the conserved J-encoded phenylalanine. In an earlier analysis of around 600 of the donors, sequences lacking an unambiguous match to a single V gene segment were excluded. An earlier analysis of 587 of the donors classified V segments as functional when productive rearrangements were above 56.7% and as segregating when the standard deviation between donors was above 5%. A statistical classification framework was developed to diagnose cytomegalovirus status using the catalog of TCR beta chain sequences. V and J gene assignment, in a later analysis, came from comparing TCR nucleotide sequences with IMGT/GENE-DB human TR gene sequences. In a later analysis, CDR3 sequences and most-parsimonious VDJ recombination scenarios were assigned using the TCRdist pipeline. A later analysis defined each TCR beta chain by its CDR3 amino acid sequence plus V-gene family, and excluded reads lacking a unique V-gene family. To address suspected cross-contamination and a sequencing artifact, a later analysis removed approximately 600 highly shared, low-generation-probability nucleotide sequences. For each public chain, a later analysis derived a clonal expansion index from normalized ranks of inferred template counts within each repertoire. A later analysis computed generation probabilities with a VDJ recombination model fitted to out-of-frame rearrangements, and checked the results against IGoR. In a later analysis, TCR-TCR, TCR-HLA and TCR-CMV co-occurrence was scored with hypergeometric tests, and a repertoire-size bias correction was applied to TCR pairs. A later analysis estimated false discovery rates by permuting HLA or CMV assignments 20 times. In a later analysis, co-occurring TCRs were grouped using DBSCAN, with TCRdist sequence similarity added in when clustering inside HLA-allele-positive subsets. For co-occurrence clustering, repertoires with fewer than 30,000 or more than 120,000 public chains were excluded, along with four or five repertoires with anomalous nucleotide sharing. TCRdb holds this immuneACCESS table with in-frame rearrangements only. Some clones are missing; in checked studies, unresolved V genes explain under half, and the rest has no known cause. Clonal size and the V and J genes are those of that table, whereas D and trimming came from the DNA. The sample table records about 89,000 clones; about 85% of these occur just once. 6.5% to 8.5% of the sample lies in the top ten.

This entry comes from a study of cytomegalovirus exposure and HLA in healthy donors (dated by TCRdb to the late 2010s). Regarding the research as a whole: An earlier analysis of several hundred of the donors reported 276 Gb of sequence data and around 120 million unique TCR beta sequences obtained from about 179 million T cells. Around 330 gigabases of sequencing data and about 92 million unique TCR sequences made up an early release that covered some 640 HLA-typed donors. The genetic ancestry cluster associated with self-reported Caucasian donors included around four fifths of the 300 to 400 genotyped donors. The study aimed to test whether signatures of past pathogen exposure could be identified by cataloging public T cell receptors. The study profiled the T cell repertoires of under 700 subjects by immunosequencing and related them to cytomegalovirus serostatus. Besides the first cohort of under 700 subjects, a separate validation cohort made up of around 120 different subjects was used. To predict cytomegalovirus infection status, the study combined high-throughput TCR immunosequencing, statistical association of individual TCRs with disease status, and machine learning. A later analysis re-analyzed previously published TCR beta repertoires from about 730 donors and added high-resolution HLA genotyping to study TCR occurrence patterns. Rather than using new phenotypic data, the later analysis identified candidate immune exposures from TCR beta sequences and from how often those sequences occurred across donors. To decide whether each TCR beta V gene segment behaved as functional or pseudogenic, an earlier analysis of some 600 of the donors relied on high-throughput TCR beta sequencing. Alongside the repertoire data, information on donor age, sex, ethnicity and CMV serostatus was compiled. A later genetic analysis used genome-wide SNP genotypes for about three fifths of the roughly 700 donors, treating that subset as a discovery cohort. All discovery cohort repertoires had been generated on a single sequencing platform. HLA typing included class I and class II loci at four-digit resolution. Typing coverage differed by locus: A, B, C, DRB1 and DQB1 were typed in about 629-640 donors, DQA1 in roughly 510, DPA1 in over 600, and DPB1 in approximately 450. Because of strong linkage in the cohort, 4 to 6 DR-DQ haplotypes were treated as single units for association and clustering. Among about 400 genotyped donors of the cohort, an average of approximately 220,000 unique TCR beta nucleotide sequences was sequenced per donor, of which 15% to 20% were non-productive.

The research as a whole found: Because counts were too low, seventeen rarely observed V segments, including chromosome 9 orphons, were excluded from the earlier analysis of some 590 of the donors. The study gave a list of around 170 TCR beta chains associated with cytomegalovirus. Compared with the roughly 700-donor mean, donors in an Asian-associated ancestry cluster had fewer N-insertions in productive TCRs, according to a later genetic analysis. Because some donors lacked HLA typing at each locus, the association tests relied only on the typed subset. Immune exposure information for the cohort was limited to CMV serostatus. A further reported finding was that TCR beta sequences accurately predicted the HLA-A and HLA-B alleles for most subjects in the first cohort. Linkage disequilibrium might explain the correlated functional status among segregating V segments, but an unknown experimental factor could not be ruled out. Several of the top co-occurrence clusters appeared to be linked to parvovirus B19, influenza, CMV and Epstein-Barr virus, according to a later analysis. In a later analysis, HLA-associated TCR beta chains were found to be more clonally expanded and to have lower generation probabilities than equally common non-associated chains. A group of highly shared sequence variants was considered likely to be a technical artifact of the sequencing pipeline. A later analysis found that TCR association rates varied across HLA loci, with DRB1 alleles showing the most associated TCRs and HLA-C alleles the fewest. According to the authors, the approach could potentially be generalized to other disease states and immunological phenotypes. Three of the identified cytomegalovirus-associated TCR beta chains were confirmed in vitro to be specific for cytomegalovirus antigens. Only TCR beta chains were sequenced in this cohort, and the absence of alpha or paired-chain data limited detectable features. Sequencing depth was assumed to be roughly uniform across donors in the presence/absence analyses, though that assumption may not hold. Because the 87-base-pair reads could not distinguish some IMGT-functional V segments, including TRBV6-2 and TRBV6-3, those segments were excluded. An earlier analysis of approximately 500 of the donors showed that most TCR beta V segments appeared in productive rearrangements either about 87% or about 30% of the time, which broadly matched IMGT annotations. The classifier was reported to diagnose cytomegalovirus status with high specificity and sensitivity in both the original cohort and the validation cohort. In a later analysis, around 17,000 TCR beta sequences were associated with specific HLA alleles at a false discovery rate of 0.05. Most TCR sequences were seen in very few donors, while some public TCRs were found in many individuals. When HLA alleles, especially DR and DQ, strongly co-occurred, attributing TCR associations to individual alleles was difficult. A later analysis found that most CMV-associated TCR beta chains appeared HLA-restricted, with HLA associations seemingly driven largely by CMV exposure. An association between a missense DCLRE1C variant and V-gene and J-gene trimming of TCR beta chains was found in a later genetic analysis and replicated in an independent cohort.

The sample comprised PBMCs. The chain is made from TRBV27 and TRBJ2-5; the junction holds 9 bases that match TRBD2. The receptor was derived from a middle-aged man in good health and CMV-seropositive. At the DNA level, the sequence is TGTGCCAGCAGTTCATCCCGCGGGGGGGTTGGGACCCAGTACTTC. Translation gives CASSSSRGGVGTQYF.